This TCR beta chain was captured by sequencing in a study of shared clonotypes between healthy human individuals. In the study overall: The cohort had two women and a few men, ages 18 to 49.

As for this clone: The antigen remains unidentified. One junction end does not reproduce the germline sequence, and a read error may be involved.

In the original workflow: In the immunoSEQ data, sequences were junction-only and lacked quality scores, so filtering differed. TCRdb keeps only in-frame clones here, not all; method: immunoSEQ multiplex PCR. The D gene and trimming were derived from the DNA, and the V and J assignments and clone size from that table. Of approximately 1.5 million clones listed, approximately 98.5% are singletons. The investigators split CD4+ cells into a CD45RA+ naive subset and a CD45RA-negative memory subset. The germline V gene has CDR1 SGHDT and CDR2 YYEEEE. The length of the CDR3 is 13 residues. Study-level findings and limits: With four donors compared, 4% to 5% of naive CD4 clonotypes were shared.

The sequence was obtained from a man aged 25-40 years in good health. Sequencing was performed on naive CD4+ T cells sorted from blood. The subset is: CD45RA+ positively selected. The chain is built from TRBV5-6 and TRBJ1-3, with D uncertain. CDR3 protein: CASSYSGSFWKAF. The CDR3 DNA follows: TGTGCCAGCAGTTATTCAGGCTCCTTCTGGAAGGCGTTT.